This T cell receptor beta chain was found in a study of response to subunit inactivated influenza vaccine. MiXCR was run by TCRdb on the RT-PCR reads, yielding one entry per CDR3 protein. The repertoire has more than 400,000 distinct CDR3 sequences, approximately 11% of them found once; the top ten carry 12%. Overall study results and limits: The authors suggested that few new T cells are recruited per seasonal influenza vaccination.

This clonotype has a handful of counts. Its antigen is undetermined. Deletions cut 0 bases from V and 8 bases from J, with 13 bases between. This CDR3 contains 15 residues. CDR1 is SGHAT and CDR2 is FQNNGV in the germline V gene. This TCR was sampled from a man aged 50 to 59 who received an inactivated influenza vaccine. The sequencing used PBMCs from blood, collected about 40 days after vaccination. The J gene is TRBJ1-4, the V gene TRBV11-2; tentatively, D is TRBD1 (5 bases). The CDR3 DNA is TGTGCCAGCAGCTTAGATCTGGGGGGATCGGAAAAACTGTTTTTT. Residues: CASSLDLGGSEKLFF.